One and the same sample provided the 26 T cell receptor beta chains below, sequenced in a study of radiotherapy plus CTLA-4 blockade in lung cancer. Method: immunoSEQ multiplex PCR; TCRdb's copy keeps in-frame clones and lacks some. The sample lists 30,000 to 40,000 clones, 60% to 75% occurring once. The source material was peripheral blood, sampled from a patient treated with radiotherapy plus ipilimumab. These receptor sequences come from a human donor with non-small cell lung cancer whose response to radiotherapy plus ipilimumab could not be evaluated.

V usage is TRBV18 and J usage is TRBJ1-1; D is perhaps TRBD1 (5 bases). Trimming took off 2 bases at V and 10 bases at J, with 11 bases between the two ends. The V gene's germline CDR1 is KGHSH and CDR2 LQKENI. The CDR3 sequence is 12 residues long. This chain's CDR3 is CASSPRTQGAFF. The CDR3 nucleotides read TGTGCCAGCTCACCAAGGACCCAGGGAGCTTTCTTT.

The V gene is TRBV4-1, the J gene TRBJ2-2; the match to TRBD2 covers 8 bases. V gave up 2 bases and J gave up 0 bases; unmatched junction bases: 5. The CDR3 contains 17 residues. CDR1 is MGHRA and CDR2 is YSYEKL in the germline V gene. CDR3 nucleotide sequence: TGCGCCAGCAGCCAACCCTCTAGCGGGTCGAACACCGGGGAGCTGTTTTTT. Amino acid sequence: CASSQPSSGSNTGELFF.

This clone has just a few counts. The junction departs from germline at one end; a sequencing error may be responsible. The V and J genes are TRBV27 and TRBJ1-3; possible D gene TRBD1, 6 bases. Germline CDR1 MNHEY, CDR2 SMNVEV (reference sequence). The CDR3 contains 12 residues. The CDR3 loop reads CHPGQTGNTIYF. The CDR3 DNA reads TGCCACCCCGGACAGACTGGAAACACCATATATTTT.

The table lists this clone with a few counts. The chain is built from TRBV7-2 and TRBJ2-7; the match to TRBD1 covers 8 bases. This CDR3 spans 16 amino acids. V shed 5 bases, J shed 0 bases, and the junction held 9 bases outside the gene matches. Germline CDR1 reads SGHTA; CDR2 reads FQGNSA. CDR3 residues: CASSRFQGAGSYEQYF. The CDR3 nucleotides are TGTGCCAGCAGCCGGTTCCAGGGGGCAGGCTCCTACGAGCAGTACTTC.

The chain uses TRBV7-2 and TRBJ2-1, with TRBD2 identical over 14 bases. The CDR3 totals 19 residues. J lost 5 bases, V lost 1 base, and 10 bases had no gene match. The germline CDR1 and CDR2 sequences are SGHTA and FQGNSA. The CDR3 bases are TGTGCCAGCAGCTTAGTACTGGGACTAGCGGGAGAAGCCAACAATGAGCAGTTCTTC. Translation: CASSLVLGLAGEANNEQFF.

This chain links TRBV29-1 with TRBJ2-1; 10 bases are shared with TRBD2. The CDR3 totals 15 residues. From germline, CDR1 is SQVTM and CDR2 ANQGSEA. V gave up 1 base and J gave up 6 bases; unmatched junction bases: 6. The CDR3 spells CSVEVGLAGVNEQFF. The CDR3 DNA sequence: TGCAGCGTTGAAGTGGGGCTAGCGGGGGTCAATGAGCAGTTCTTC.

This sequence joins TRBV10-1 and TRBJ2-1; 9 bases agree with TRBD1. With V trimmed by 5 bases and J by 4 bases, 9 bases remained unmatched. The CDR3 has 16 residues. CDR1 and CDR2 (germline): WNHNN, SYGVQD (reference sequence). The DNA for the CDR3 is TGCGCCAGCAGTAAGGACAGGGGAGGAATATACAATGAGCAGTTCTTC. Translating it yields CASSKDRGGIYNEQFF.

This chain links TRBV7-9 with TRBJ1-2; a weak D match, TRBD1 (5 bases). Trimming took off 7 bases at V and 6 bases at J, with 15 bases between the two ends. The CDR3 consists of 13 residues. Germline V gives CDR1 SEHNR, CDR2 FQNEAQ (reference sequence). The CDR3 is CASNPSGGHGYTF. CDR3 bases: TGTGCCAGCAACCCTTCGGGGGGTCATGGCTACACCTTC.

The gene calls are TRBV6-1 and TRBJ2-7, with D possibly matching TRBD2 (6 bases). Germline V gene data show CDR1 as MNHNS and CDR2 as SASEGT. The CDR3 length is 15 residues. V shed 6 bases and J shed 3 bases, with 18 bases lying between them. CDR3 bases: TGTGCCAGCAGACACAGGAGGGACTCGATCTACGAGCAGTACTTC. It yields the protein CASRHRRDSIYEQYF.

This clone was recorded once. This sequence joins TRBV12-5 and TRBJ2-5; D unclear. This CDR3 has 12 amino acids. Trimming removed 3 bases at V and 0 bases at J, with 2 bases between. Germline CDR1 is LGHNT and CDR2 is FRNRAP. In nucleotides, the CDR3 is TGTGCTAGTGGTTTTAACCAAGAGACCCAGTACTTC. This translates into CASGFNQETQYF.

The CDR3 DNA reads TGTGCCAGCAGCTTAATGGCGGGCGGCCCATCTGGGGCCAACGTCCTGACTTTC. Protein: CASSLMAGGPSGANVLTF. The chain has TRBV7-9 and TRBJ2-6; tentatively, D is TRBD2 (5 bases). Trimming took off 2 bases at V and 1 base at J, with 15 bases between the two ends. This CDR3 has 18 residues. In germline, CDR1 is SEHNR, CDR2 FQNEAQ (reference sequence).

This chain connects TRBV11-2 to TRBJ1-1, with 7 bases identical to TRBD1. Looked up from germline, CDR1 is SGHAT and CDR2 is FQNNGV. V dropped 5 bases and J dropped 4; count of bases not matched to a gene: 7. This CDR3 contains 14 residues. As DNA, the CDR3 is TGTGCCAGCAGCCCGACCTCAGGGGGCACTGAAGCTTTCTTT. It specifies CASSPTSGGTEAFF.

The genes are TRBV18 and TRBJ2-2, with D tentatively TRBD2 (6 bases). With 3 bases removed from V and 3 bases from J, the gap between germline ends came to 14 bases. In germline, CDR1 is KGHSH, CDR2 LQKENI. The CDR3 contains 16 residues. CDR3 region: CASSPPHREYTGELFF. DNA for the CDR3: TGTGCCAGCTCACCTCCGCACCGGGAGTACACCGGGGAGCTGTTTTTT. The variable domain in full, completed from reference TRBV18 and TRBJ2-2, reads NAGVMQNPRHLVRRRGQEARLRCSPMKGHSHVYWYRQLPEEGLKFMVYLQKENIIDESGMPKERFSAEFPKEGPSILRIQQVVRGDSAAYFCASSPPHREYTGELFFGEGSRLTVL.

The chain couples TRBV18 to TRBJ2-2; TRBD1 matches at 9 bases. From germline, CDR1 is KGHSH and CDR2 LQKENI. V lost 2 bases to trimming and J lost 4 bases; unmatched junction nucleotides: 8. The CDR3 runs to 17 residues. DNA of the CDR3: TGTGCCAGCTCACCAAGCTTGGGACAGGGTATCACCGGGGAGCTGTTTTTT. Its protein product is CASSPSLGQGITGELFF. The full variable domain, its missing parts supplied by reference TRBV18 and TRBJ2-2, is NAGVMQNPRHLVRRRGQEARLRCSPMKGHSHVYWYRQLPEEGLKFMVYLQKENIIDESGMPKERFSAEFPKEGPSILRIQQVVRGDSAAYFCASSPSLGQGITGELFFGEGSRLTVL.

V and J are TRBV6-4 and TRBJ2-3; weak D call: TRBD1 (6 bases). The CDR3 covers 15 residues. The germline CDR1 and CDR2 sequences are MRHNA and SNTAGT. Trimming pared 5 bases from V and 4 bases from J, leaving 16 bases between. CDR3 amino acids: CASSPKGGGADTQYF. In nucleotides, the CDR3 is TGTGCCAGCAGTCCTAAAGGGGGTGGTGCAGATACGCAGTATTTT.

This chain connects TRBV7-2 to TRBJ2-7; 9 nucleotides agree with TRBD1. Trimming removed 3 bases from V and 6 bases from J; junction bases left unmatched: 9. Germline CDR1 SGHTA, CDR2 FQGNSA. CDR3 size: 15 residues. CDR3 loop: CASSFSSGTGSEQYF. DNA for the CDR3: TGTGCCAGCAGCTTTTCGTCCGGGACAGGGAGCGAGCAGTACTTC.

This clone was counted once. The rearrangement joins TRBV6-5 to TRBJ1-5, with 7 bases lining up with TRBD1. Germline V gene sequence: CDR1 MNHEY, CDR2 SVGAGI. With V trimmed by 6 bases and J by 7 bases, 9 bases remained unmatched. The CDR3 loop spans 14 amino acids. The CDR3 protein is CASRTTGSGQPQHF. Here the CDR3 DNA reads TGTGCCAGCAGGACGACAGGGTCAGGGCAGCCCCAGCATTTT.

The chain has TRBV12-1 and TRBJ2-5; the DNA was not used to check the table's D call, TRBD2. The J call is uncertain, as TRBJ2-7 better fits the DNA end. TRBV12-1 is labeled a pseudogene. There are 16 residues in the CDR3. The CDR3 reads CASSTISGRTPYEQYF. In DNA form, the CDR3 reads TGTGCCAGCAGCACAATTAGCGGGAGGACACCCTACGAGCAGTACTTC.

This clone was detected once. V gene TRBV4-1 combines with J gene TRBJ1-2; unclear D gene. The CDR3 spans 14 residues. Germline loops: CDR1 MGHRA, CDR2 YSYEKL. V lost 1 base and J 4 bases, leaving 10 bases between the germline ends. In nucleotides, the CDR3 is TGCGCCAGCAGCCAAGCCCTCGGGTTCTATGGCTACACCTTC. Its protein is CASSQALGFYGYTF.

This clone was recorded only once. The chain couples TRBV29-1 to TRBJ2-2; TRBD1 agrees at 10 bases. Germline V gene data show CDR1 as SQVTM and CDR2 as ANQGSEA. This CDR3 region has 16 residues. V lost 2 bases and J lost 3; bases outside the gene matches: 6. CDR3 residues: CSVEPGQGSYTGELFF. The CDR3 coding sequence is TGCAGCGTTGAACCGGGACAGGGGTCATACACCGGGGAGCTGTTTTTT.

The chain uses TRBV25-1 and TRBJ2-7; 8 bases align to TRBD1. J gave up 7 bases and V 8 bases, and 16 bases lay outside the gene matches. The CDR3 runs 15 residues. CDR1 and CDR2 from the germline V gene are MGHDK and SYGVNS. This CDR3 reads CASSNFGTGRLEQYF. The CDR3 DNA is TGTGCCAGCTCCAATTTCGGGACAGGTCGATTAGAGCAGTACTTC.

This clone was counted between two and nine times. V usage is TRBV5-4 and J usage is TRBJ2-7; 10 positions agree with TRBD1. This CDR3 is built from 14 residues. V gave up 10 bases and J gave up 3 bases; unmatched junction bases: 10. The germline V gene has CDR1 SGHNT and CDR2 YYREEE (reference sequence). The DNA for the CDR3 is TGTGCCTTTACCGGGACAGGGGACGACTACGAGCAGTACTTC. This sequence encodes CAFTGTGDDYEQYF.

This clone showed up just a few times. The rearrangement links TRBV7-6 to TRBJ1-3; tentative D call: TRBD1 (6 bases). CDR3 length equals 15 residues. Germline CDR1 SGHVS, CDR2 FNYEAQ. V shed 6 bases and J shed 0 bases, with 12 bases lying between them. The CDR3 here is CASRTGHHSGNTIYF. The CDR3 region has the DNA TGTGCCAGCAGAACGGGACACCACTCTGGAAACACCATATATTTT.

The chain combines TRBV18 with TRBJ2-1, with no clear D. V lost 3 bases and J lost 0, with 9 bases in between. CDR1 KGHSH and CDR2 LQKENI come from the germline V gene. This CDR3 has 15 amino acids. In DNA, the CDR3 is TGTGCCAGCTCACCCCTAGTGAGCTCCTACAATGAGCAGTTCTTC. Amino acid sequence: CASSPLVSSYNEQFF.

This chain connects TRBV25-1 to TRBJ2-7, with 9 bases fitting TRBD1. CDR1 is MGHDK and CDR2 is SYGVNS in the germline V gene. This CDR3 region has 15 residues. The junction had 8 bases not matched to a gene; V was cut back by 5 bases and J by 3 bases. The CDR3 region has the DNA TGTGCCAGCAGTCCACACAACAGGGGGCTCTACGAGCAGTACTTC. Translation: CASSPHNRGLYEQYF.

The CDR3 DNA is TGTGCCAGCAGCGCGACCCCGACAGGGGGCAGCTATGGCTACACCTTC. Protein sequence: CASSATPTGGSYGYTF. This chain links TRBV9 with TRBJ1-2; 10 bases fit TRBD1. Looked up from germline, CDR1 is SGDLS and CDR2 is YYNGEE. The junction had 9 bases not matched to a gene; V was cut back by 3 bases and J by 4 bases. The CDR3 has 16 residues.